Below, 17 T cell receptor beta chains from the same sample are listed, as sequenced in a study of response to subunit inactivated influenza vaccine. One entry per CDR3 protein, called by TCRdb with MiXCR from the RT-PCR reads. The sample holds about 190,000 distinct CDR3 sequences, under 15% seen once. The starting material was CD8+ T cells sorted from PBMCs, obtained roughly 5 days after vaccination. These receptors all come from a man aged 50 to 59 who received an inactivated influenza vaccine.

This clonotype was found a few times. DNA for the CDR3: TGCGCCAGCAGCCAAGCCCACGGGGACAACTATGGCTACACCTTC. It encodes CASSQAHGDNYGYTF. The V call is TRBV4-1, the J call TRBJ1-2; D may be TRBD1 (5 bases). Germline values: CDR1 MGHRA, CDR2 YSYEKL. CDR3 length: 15 residues. Trimming left V 1 base short and J 2 bases short, with 11 bases between.

The V gene is TRBV12-3 or TRBV12-4, the J gene TRBJ2-1, with 7 bases that match TRBD1. This CDR3 has 13 residues. J gave up 4 bases and V 6 bases, and 3 bases lay outside the gene matches. This CDR3 reads CASRDRFYNEQFF. CDR3 coding DNA: TGTGCCAGCAGGGACAGGTTTTACAATGAGCAGTTCTTC.

The genes are TRBV12-3 or TRBV12-4 and TRBJ2-2, with TRBD1 identical over 7 bases. CDR3 size: 15 residues. V lost 5 bases to trimming and J lost 5 bases; unmatched junction nucleotides: 8. CDR3 DNA: TGTGCCAGCAGTCTCCACAGGGGTAGTACCGGGGAGCTGTTTTTT. Protein product: CASSLHRGSTGELFF.

This clonotype was observed a handful of times. This chain connects TRBV20-1 to TRBJ2-2, with 7 bases fitting TRBD1. Germline-derived CDR1 and CDR2 are DFQATT and SNEGSKA (reference sequence). CDR3 length equals 15 residues. Germline trimming cut 4 bases from V and 0 bases from J; bases unmatched to any gene: 5. Here the CDR3 reads CSATRTGSNTGELFF. CDR3 nucleotides: TGCAGTGCTACCCGGACAGGCTCGAACACCGGGGAGCTGTTTTTT.

The gene calls are TRBV11-1 and TRBJ2-6; D gene unclear. The CDR3 runs to 19 residues. Germline V gene data show CDR1 as SGHAT and CDR2 as FQDESV (reference sequence). V lost 3 bases to trimming and J lost 4 bases, with 22 bases between them. For the CDR3, the DNA is TGTGCCAGCAGCTTCCCCCCACCGGGCGGTCAGGACGGGGCCAACGTCCTGACTTTC. Protein product: CASSFPPPGGQDGANVLTF.

V gene TRBV4-1 combines with J gene TRBJ1-6, with unresolved D. Trimming removed 2 bases from V and 1 base from J, with 9 bases in between. Germline-derived CDR1 and CDR2 are MGHRA and YSYEKL. The CDR3 consists of 16 residues. The chain's CDR3 is CASSQLPWSYNSPLHF. CDR3 bases: TGCGCCAGCAGCCAACTGCCTTGGTCCTATAATTCACCCCTCCACTTT.

Only a few counts were recorded for this clonotype. In DNA, the CDR3 is TGCGCCAGCAGCACCAGACAGGGTAATTCACCCCTCCACTTT. Its protein is CASSTRQGNSPLHF. J is TRBJ1-6 and V is TRBV5-1, with 7 bases matching TRBD1. The V segment lost 4 bases and the J segment 6 bases; nucleotides outside the gene matches: 4. Germline CDR1 is SGHRS and CDR2 is YFSETQ. The CDR3 is made up of 14 amino acids.

The chain uses TRBV2 and TRBJ1-1; D uncertain. The CDR3 spans 14 residues. Germline-derived CDR1 and CDR2 are SNHLY and FYNNEI. The germline V and J ends were trimmed by 7 bases and 3 bases, with 15 bases remaining between them. This CDR3 reads CASNDIAYHTEAFF. CDR3 in DNA: TGTGCCAGCAATGACATCGCCTATCACACTGAAGCTTTCTTT.

This clonotype was seen more than once but under ten times. CDR3 region: CASSFTAAQPQHF. DNA of the CDR3: TGTGCCAGCAGTTTCACAGCAGCTCAGCCCCAGCATTTT. V usage is TRBV12-3 or TRBV12-4 and J usage is TRBJ1-5, with no clear D. The germline V and J ends were trimmed by 3 bases and 6 bases, with 9 bases remaining between them. The CDR3 runs 13 residues.

The genes are TRBV7-9 and TRBJ1-1; D is undetermined. V was pared by 11 bases and J by 0 bases, with 13 bases between. CDR3 length: 13 residues. Germline assignment: CDR1 SEHNR and CDR2 FQNEAQ (reference sequence). Here the CDR3 reads CASEAPLNTEAFF. The CDR3 DNA sequence: TGTGCCTCCGAGGCACCCCTGAACACTGAAGCTTTCTTT.

This clonotype has at least ten counts. This sequence joins TRBV6-1 and TRBJ2-7; 11 nucleotides agree with TRBD2. The CDR3 runs 15 residues. Germline CDR1 is MNHNS and CDR2 is SASEGT. V shed 5 bases and J 4 bases; nucleotides not matched to a gene: 7. This CDR3 is CASSLGTSGYYEQYF. CDR3 coding DNA: TGTGCCAGCAGTCTCGGGACTAGCGGATATTACGAGCAGTACTTC.

The chain employs TRBV4-3 and TRBJ2-1; 10 nucleotides agree with TRBD2. This CDR3 spans 16 amino acids. J was trimmed by 6 bases and V by 1 base; bases with no gene match: 6. The germline V gene encodes CDR1 LGHNA and CDR2 YSLEER. The CDR3 protein is CASSQGLAGEGNEQFF. CDR3 in DNA: TGCGCCAGCAGCCAAGGGCTAGCGGGGGAGGGCAATGAGCAGTTCTTC.

The sample holds a few counts of this clonotype. V gene TRBV4-3 combines with J gene TRBJ2-1; 10 bases match TRBD2. There are 19 residues in the CDR3. Per the germline V gene, CDR1 is LGHNA and CDR2 is YSLEER. V was pared by 1 base and J by 2 bases, with 11 bases of the junction left unmatched. The CDR3 DNA reads as TGCGCCAGCAGCCAAGGGGTAGCGGGGGGCCTGGTCCCCTACAATGAGCAGTTCTTC. Translating gives CASSQGVAGGLVPYNEQFF.

This clonotype came up a few times. This rearrangement joins TRBV29-1 to TRBJ2-1, with D maybe TRBD2 (5 bases). Germline-derived CDR1 and CDR2 are SQVTM and ANQGSEA. V lost 0 bases to trimming and J lost 0 bases, with 12 bases between them. The CDR3 is 16 amino acids. In nucleotides, the CDR3 is TGCAGCGTTGAAGATCATAGCGAGAGCTCCTACAATGAGCAGTTCTTC. This gives the protein CSVEDHSESSYNEQFF.

V usage is TRBV11-2 and J usage is TRBJ2-2; D could derive from TRBD1 or TRBD2 (5 bases each). V lost 1 base, J lost 1 base, and 7 bases lay in between. Germline V gene sequence: CDR1 SGHAT, CDR2 FQNNGV. The CDR3 extends over 15 amino acids. In nucleotides, the CDR3 is TGTGCCAGCAGCTTAGGTGGGGGGAACACCGGGGAGCTGTTTTTT. Its protein product is CASSLGGGNTGELFF.

This clonotype was counted a few times. The CDR3 nucleotides are TGCGCCAGCAGCTTTTTCGGGGGGGCCATGTATGAGCAGTTCTTC. Translated: CASSFFGGAMYEQFF. The genes are TRBV5-1 and TRBJ2-1, with 8 bases aligning to TRBD2. Germline CDR1 reads SGHRS; CDR2 reads YFSETQ. The length of the CDR3 is 15 residues. V was pared by 2 bases and J by 8 bases, with 9 bases of the junction left unmatched.

In its sample, this clonotype was seen many times. This chain joins TRBV7-2 and TRBJ2-7; perhaps TRBD1 as D (5 bases). The length of the CDR3 is 14 residues. CDR1 is SGHTA, CDR2 FQGNSA, per germline. The V end lost 4 bases, the J end lost 4 bases, and 14 bases lay between the germline ends. The DNA of the CDR3 is TGTGCCAGCAGCTCCCGCTATTCAGGGTACGAGCAGTACTTC. Translation gives CASSSRYSGYEQYF.